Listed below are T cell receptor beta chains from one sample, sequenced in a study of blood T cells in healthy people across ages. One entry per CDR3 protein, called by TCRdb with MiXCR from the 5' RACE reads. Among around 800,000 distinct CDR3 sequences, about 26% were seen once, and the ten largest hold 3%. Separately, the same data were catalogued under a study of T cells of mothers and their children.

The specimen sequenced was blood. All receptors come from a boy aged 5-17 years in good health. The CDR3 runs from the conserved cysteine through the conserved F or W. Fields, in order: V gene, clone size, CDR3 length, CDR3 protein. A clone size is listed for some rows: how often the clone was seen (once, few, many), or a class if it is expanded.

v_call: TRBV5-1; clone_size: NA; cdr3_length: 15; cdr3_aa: CASSLAGRGTETQYF
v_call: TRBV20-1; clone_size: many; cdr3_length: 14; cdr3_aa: CSARGLGAPYEQYF
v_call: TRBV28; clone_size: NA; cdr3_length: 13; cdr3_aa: CASGTGVTGELFF
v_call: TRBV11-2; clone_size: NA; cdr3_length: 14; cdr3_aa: CASSLRRPNYGYTF
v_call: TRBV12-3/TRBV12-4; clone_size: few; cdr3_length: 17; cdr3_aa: CASSSALTGDLNTEAFF
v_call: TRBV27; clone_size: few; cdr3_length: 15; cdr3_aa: CASSTAGTESYEQYF
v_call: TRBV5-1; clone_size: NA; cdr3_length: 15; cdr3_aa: CASNLGTPMGETQYF
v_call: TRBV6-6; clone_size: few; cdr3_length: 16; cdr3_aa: CASRRTGTGIGETQYF
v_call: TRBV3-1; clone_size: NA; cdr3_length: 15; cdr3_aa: CASSQAGGTAYGYTF
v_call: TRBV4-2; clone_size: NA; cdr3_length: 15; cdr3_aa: CASSQTTIGGTEAFF
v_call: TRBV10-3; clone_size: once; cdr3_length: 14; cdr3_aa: CAIGSGAGTYEQYF
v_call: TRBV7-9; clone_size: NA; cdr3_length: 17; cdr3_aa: CASSSGTSGVNPYEQYF
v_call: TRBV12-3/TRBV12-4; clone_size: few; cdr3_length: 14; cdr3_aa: CASRRRGGQETQYF
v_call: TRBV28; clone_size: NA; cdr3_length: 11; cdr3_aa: CASSTPTEAFF
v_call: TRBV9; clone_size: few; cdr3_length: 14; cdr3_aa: CASSVGTATGTQYF
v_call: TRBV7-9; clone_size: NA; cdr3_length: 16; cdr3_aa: CASSPGGSGGKETQYF
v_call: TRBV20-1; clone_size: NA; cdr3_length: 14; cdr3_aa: CSARALASTDTQYF
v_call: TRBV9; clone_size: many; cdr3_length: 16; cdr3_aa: CASSSTGTRSTDTQYF
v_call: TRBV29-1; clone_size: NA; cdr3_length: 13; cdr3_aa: CSVAGGHYNEQFF
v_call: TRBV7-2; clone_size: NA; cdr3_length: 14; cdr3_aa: CASSPNRVAYEQYF
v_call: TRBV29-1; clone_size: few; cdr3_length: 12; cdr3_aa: CSAPPGGNEQFF
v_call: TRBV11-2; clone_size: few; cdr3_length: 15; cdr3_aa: CASSLEALPAWEQYF
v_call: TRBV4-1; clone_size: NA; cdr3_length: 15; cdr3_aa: CASSLGQGGPDTQYF
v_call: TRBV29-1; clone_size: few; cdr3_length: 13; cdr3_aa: CSASGTGEVKLFF
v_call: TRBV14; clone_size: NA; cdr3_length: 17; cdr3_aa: CASSQDPTAWYQETQYF
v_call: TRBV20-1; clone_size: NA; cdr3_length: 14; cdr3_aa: CSASPGENNQPQHF
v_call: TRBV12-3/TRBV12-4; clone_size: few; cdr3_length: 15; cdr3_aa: CASSPRFSGANVLTF
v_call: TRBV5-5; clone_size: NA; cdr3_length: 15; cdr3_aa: CASSLDRDLFYGYTF
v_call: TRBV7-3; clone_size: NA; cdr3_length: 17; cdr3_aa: CASSLMGAGGSYNEQFF
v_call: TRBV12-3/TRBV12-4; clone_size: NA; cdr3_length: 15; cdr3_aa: CASSATGGAGETQYF
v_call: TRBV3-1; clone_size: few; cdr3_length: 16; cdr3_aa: CASRRAGSPPSYGYTF
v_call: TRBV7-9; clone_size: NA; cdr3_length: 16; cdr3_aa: CASIHQDRGSYNEQFF
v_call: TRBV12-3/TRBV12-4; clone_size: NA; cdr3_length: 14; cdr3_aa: CASSPPGGEFEQYF
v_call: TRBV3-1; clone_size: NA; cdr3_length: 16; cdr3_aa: CASSQDRDREFREQFF
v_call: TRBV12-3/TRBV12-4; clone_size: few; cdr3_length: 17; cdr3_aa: CASSLAFRGGGANVLTF
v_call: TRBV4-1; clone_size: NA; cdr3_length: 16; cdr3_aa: CASSQDQRDRKNIQYF
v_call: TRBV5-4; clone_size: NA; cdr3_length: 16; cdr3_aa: CASSFRQGLAKNIQYF
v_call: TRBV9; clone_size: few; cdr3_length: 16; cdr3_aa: CASSASFGATYNEQFF
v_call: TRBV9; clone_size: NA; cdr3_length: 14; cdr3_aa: CASSDSGSYNEQFF
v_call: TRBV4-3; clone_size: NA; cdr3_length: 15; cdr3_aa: CASSRGLFGDTEAFF
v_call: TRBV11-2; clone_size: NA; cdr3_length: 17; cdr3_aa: CASSLYSPGPEADTQYF
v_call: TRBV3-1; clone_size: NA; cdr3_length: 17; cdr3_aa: CASSQDTRPRTKNIQYF
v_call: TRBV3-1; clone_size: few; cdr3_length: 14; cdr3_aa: CASSQERRVAKLFF
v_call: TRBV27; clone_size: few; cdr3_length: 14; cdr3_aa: CASSYRQGTYEQYF
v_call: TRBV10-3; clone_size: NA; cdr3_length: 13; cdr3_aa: CAITPGRGNEQFF